Listed below are T cell receptor beta chains from one sample, sequenced in a study of cytomegalovirus exposure and HLA in healthy donors. Sequencing was performed with immunoSEQ multiplex PCR; in TCRdb, only in-frame clones are kept and a portion is missing. The sample contains around 150,000 clones, roughly 83% of which appear only once. Sequencing was carried out using PBMCs. These receptors came from a man aged 25-45 years in good health and CMV-seropositive. CDR3s include the opening cysteine and the closing phenylalanine or tryptophan. D genes are given only for firm matches. Only part of the rows carry a size: once, few, many, or a class if the clone is expanded.

d_gene,j_gene,v_gene,abundance,CDR3nt,CDR3aa
NA,TRBJ2-1,TRBV6-5,NA,TGTGCCAGCAGTTACGACAGAACTAGCTTCCACAATGAGCAGTTCTTC,CASSYDRTSFHNEQFF
NA,TRBJ2-7,TRBV5-4,NA,TGTGCCAGCAGCTTCGGCGGCTCCTACGAGCAGTACTTC,CASSFGGSYEQYF
NA,TRBJ2-5,TRBV25-1,once,TGTGCCAGCAGTGAGGTAAATATTCCAGGTAGAGAGACCCAGTACTTC,CASSEVNIPGRETQYF
TRBD1,TRBJ2-7,TRBV28,NA,TGTGCCAGCAGTTTACCCCCCTCCTACAGGGGGTTATACGAGCAGTACTTC,CASSLPPSYRGLYEQYF
TRBD1,TRBJ2-7,TRBV9,NA,TGTGCCAGCAGCGTAGATATGGGACAGGGCTCCTACGAGCAGTACTTC,CASSVDMGQGSYEQYF
NA,TRBJ1-5,TRBV28,once,TGTGCCAGCAGTTTAGGTGGGGGGGGCCTCGAATCGCCCCAGCATTTT,CASSLGGGGLESPQHF
NA,TRBJ2-7,TRBV2,NA,TGTGCTCAGAGTACGGAGTTTTTTTCCTACGAGCAGTACTTC,CAQSTEFFSYEQYF
NA,TRBJ1-1,TRBV6-1,NA,TGTGCCAGCATAGGCGGATACACTGAAGCTTTCTTT,CASIGGYTEAFF
TRBD1,TRBJ1-5,TRBV6-1,many,TGTGCCACCAGGGGGCAACAATCCCAGCCCCAGCATTTT,CATRGQQSQPQHF
TRBD2,TRBJ2-3,TRBV4-3,NA,TGCGCCAGCAGCCAAGATACTATGTTGGGGGGGGTTCCAGATACGCAGTATTTT,CASSQDTMLGGVPDTQYF
NA,TRBJ1-2,TRBV19,few,TGTGCCAGTAGCCCTCAGGGTTCCTATGGCTACACCTTC,CASSPQGSYGYTF
NA,TRBJ2-7,TRBV30,NA,TGTGCCTGGGGACAGCGGGAGCAGTACTTC,CAWGQREQYF
TRBD2,TRBJ2-3,TRBV9,NA,TGTGCCAGCAGCGAATCGGGGGGGCACACAGATACGCAGTATTTT,CASSESGGHTDTQYF
TRBD1,TRBJ1-2,TRBV2,NA,TGTGCCAGCAACCAACAGGGGGCCAATGACTATGGCTACACCTTC,CASNQQGANDYGYTF
TRBD1,TRBJ2-5,TRBV6-6,NA,TGTGCCAGCACCCCAGGGGGAGAGACCCAGTACTTC,CASTPGGETQYF
TRBD2,TRBJ2-1,TRBV19,NA,TGTGCCAGTAGTATAGGCGGGAGAGGTTACAATGAGCAGTTCTTC,CASSIGGRGYNEQFF
TRBD1,TRBJ1-2,TRBV9,NA,TGTGCCAGCAGCGTAGGACCGGGACAGGGCTATGGCTACACCTTC,CASSVGPGQGYGYTF
TRBD2,TRBJ2-7,TRBV4-3,once,TGCGCCAGCAGCTCTAGCGGGGGGGCCTACGAGCAGTACTTC,CASSSSGGAYEQYF
TRBD2,TRBJ2-3,TRBV7-2,NA,TGTGCCAGCAGCCCGCGGGGGTCAGGCACAGATACGCAGTATTTT,CASSPRGSGTDTQYF
NA,TRBJ1-2,TRBV28,NA,TGTGCCACCCGGGAAGACACGGCAGGCTACACCTTC,CATREDTAGYTF